This TCR beta chain comes out of a study of blood T cell repertoires in COVID-19. Whole-study context: COVID-19 samples, acute and convalescent, were from the United States, Italy and Spain. T cells, B-cell-depleted T cells, or PBMCs supplied cDNA or gDNA.

Original processing methods: Cell counts per sample came from amplifying reference gene primers. The protocol was immunoSEQ multiplex PCR, while the TCRdb copy is restricted to in-frame clones and leaves out a portion. V and J calls plus clone size are reproduced from that table; the DNA served to infer D and trimming. The data show 40,000 or so clones, 85% to 90% seen once. Trimming removed 5 bases from V and 2 bases from J; junction bases left unmatched: 7. The CDR3 is 15 residues long. Germline CDR1 and CDR2: SEHNR and FQNEAQ (reference sequence). V and J are TRBV7-9 and TRBJ1-1; 8 nucleotides line up with TRBD1. The material sequenced was peripheral blood. This clonotype originated in a man aged 25-45 years with active or convalescent COVID-19. CDR3 in DNA: TGTGCCAGCAGCCCAAACGACAGGGGCAACACTGAAGCTTTCTTT. Amino acid sequence: CASSPNDRGNTEAFF.